This T cell receptor beta chain was retrieved from a study of beta chain features in type 1 diabetes. cDNA synthesis used the whole RNA isolate, giving expressed TCRB sequences. Libraries were prepared by immunoSEQ multiplex PCR; TCRdb keeps only in-frame clonotypes and omits some of them. The sample holds 250,000 to 350,000 clones; 8% to 13% are singletons and the top ten take roughly 0.014%. This sequence originates from a woman aged 30 to 39 in good health. What was sequenced was naive CD4+ T cells from blood.

The DNA for the CDR3 is TGTGCCAGCAGCTCTCGCCAGGAGACCCAGTACTTC. Translation: CASSSRQETQYF. This rearrangement joins TRBV11-2 to TRBJ2-5; D is undetermined. V was shortened by 4 bases and J by 5 bases, with 8 bases between the two germline ends. This CDR3 region has 12 residues. Germline CDR1 reads SGHAT; CDR2 reads FQNNGV.